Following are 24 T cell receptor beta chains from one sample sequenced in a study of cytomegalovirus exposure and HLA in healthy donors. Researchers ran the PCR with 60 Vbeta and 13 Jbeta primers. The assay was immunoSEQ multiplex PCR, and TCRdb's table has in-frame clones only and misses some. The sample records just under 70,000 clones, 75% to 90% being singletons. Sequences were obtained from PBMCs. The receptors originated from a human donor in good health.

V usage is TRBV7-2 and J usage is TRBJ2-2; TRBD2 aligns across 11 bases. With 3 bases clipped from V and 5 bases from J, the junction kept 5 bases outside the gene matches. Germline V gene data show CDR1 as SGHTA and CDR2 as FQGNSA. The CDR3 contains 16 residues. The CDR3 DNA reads TGTGCCAGCAGCTTTAGCGGGGGGGCGGGGACCGGGGAGCTGTTTTTT. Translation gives CASSFSGGAGTGELFF. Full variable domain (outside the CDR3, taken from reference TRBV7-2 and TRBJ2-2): GAGVSQSPSNKVTEKGKDVELRCDPISGHTALYWYRQSLGQGLEFLIYFQGNSAPDKSGLPSDRFSAERTGGSVSTLTIQRTQQEDSAVYLCASSFSGGAGTGELFFGEGSRLTVL.

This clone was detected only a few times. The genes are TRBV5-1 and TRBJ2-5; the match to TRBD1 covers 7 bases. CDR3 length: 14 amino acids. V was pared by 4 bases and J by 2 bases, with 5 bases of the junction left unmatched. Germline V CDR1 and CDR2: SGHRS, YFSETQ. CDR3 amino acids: CASSPGTVQETQYF. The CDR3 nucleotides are TGCGCCAGCAGCCCCGGGACAGTTCAAGAGACCCAGTACTTC.

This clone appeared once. In DNA form, the CDR3 reads TGCGCCAGCAGCTTAGGAGGACAGGGGAGGGTATCCCTCCACTTT. It translates to CASSLGGQGRVSLHF. The chain uses TRBV5-1 and TRBJ1-6; TRBD1 matches at 9 bases. The CDR3 extends over 15 amino acids. The V gene's germline CDR1 is SGHRS and CDR2 YFSETQ. Trimming took 2 bases from V and 14 from J; bases not matched to a gene: 11.

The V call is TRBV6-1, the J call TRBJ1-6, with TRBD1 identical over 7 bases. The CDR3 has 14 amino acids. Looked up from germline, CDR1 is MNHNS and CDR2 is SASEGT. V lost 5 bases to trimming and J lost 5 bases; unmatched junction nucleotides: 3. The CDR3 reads CASSTGANNSPLHF. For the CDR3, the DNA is TGTGCCAGCAGTACAGGGGCCAATAATTCACCCCTCCACTTT.

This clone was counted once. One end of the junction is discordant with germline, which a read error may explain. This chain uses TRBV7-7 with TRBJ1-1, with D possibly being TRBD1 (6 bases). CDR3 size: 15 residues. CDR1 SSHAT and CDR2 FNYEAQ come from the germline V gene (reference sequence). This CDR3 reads CASSPLTGRNTEAFF. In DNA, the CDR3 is TGTGCTAGCAGCCCACTAACAGGGAGAAACACTGAAGCTTTCTTT.

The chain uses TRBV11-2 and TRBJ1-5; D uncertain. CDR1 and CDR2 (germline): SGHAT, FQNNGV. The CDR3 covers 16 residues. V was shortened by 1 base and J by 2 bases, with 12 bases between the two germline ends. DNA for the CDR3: TGTGCCAGCAGCTTAGGGGTCGGGTCGGGCAATCAGCCCCAGCATTTT. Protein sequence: CASSLGVGSGNQPQHF. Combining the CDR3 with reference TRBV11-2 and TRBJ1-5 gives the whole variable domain EAGVAQSPRYKIIEKRQSVAFWCNPISGHATLYWYQQILGQGPKLLIQFQNNGVVDDSQLPKDRFSAERLKGVDSTLKIQPAKLEDSAVYLCASSLGVGSGNQPQHFGDGTRLSIL.

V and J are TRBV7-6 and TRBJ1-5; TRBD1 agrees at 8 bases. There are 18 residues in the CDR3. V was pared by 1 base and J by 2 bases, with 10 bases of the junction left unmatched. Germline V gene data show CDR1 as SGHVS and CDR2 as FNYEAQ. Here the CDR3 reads CASSLETGESWRNQPQHF. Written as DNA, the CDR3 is TGTGCCAGCAGCTTAGAGACAGGGGAAAGTTGGCGCAATCAGCCCCAGCATTTT.

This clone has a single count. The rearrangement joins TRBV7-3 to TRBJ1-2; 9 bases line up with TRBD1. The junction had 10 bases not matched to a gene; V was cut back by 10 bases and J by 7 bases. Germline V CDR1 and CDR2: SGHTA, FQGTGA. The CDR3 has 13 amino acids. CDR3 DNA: TGTGCCACCCACCCGGGACAGGGAGGTGGCTACACCTTC. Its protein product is CATHPGQGGGYTF.

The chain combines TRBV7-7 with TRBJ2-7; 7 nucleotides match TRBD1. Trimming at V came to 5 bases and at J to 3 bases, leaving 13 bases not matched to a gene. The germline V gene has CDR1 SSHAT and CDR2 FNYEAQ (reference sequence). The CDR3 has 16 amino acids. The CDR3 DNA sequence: TGTGCCAGCAGCCCCCGACAGGGAGTAGGAGTCTACGAGCAGTACTTC. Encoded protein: CASSPRQGVGVYEQYF.

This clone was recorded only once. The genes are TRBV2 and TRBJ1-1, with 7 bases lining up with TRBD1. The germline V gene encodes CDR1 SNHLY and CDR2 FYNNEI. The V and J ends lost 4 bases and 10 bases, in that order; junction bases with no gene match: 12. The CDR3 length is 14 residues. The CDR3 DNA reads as TGTGCCAGCAGTGCAACAGGGGCCGACCAACGAGCTTTCTTT. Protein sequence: CASSATGADQRAFF.

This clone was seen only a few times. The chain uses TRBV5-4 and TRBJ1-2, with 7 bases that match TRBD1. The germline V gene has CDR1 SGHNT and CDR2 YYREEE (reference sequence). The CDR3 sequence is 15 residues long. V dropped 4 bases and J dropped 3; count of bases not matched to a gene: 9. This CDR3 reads CASSGGYRGDYGYTF. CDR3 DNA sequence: TGTGCCAGCAGCGGTGGATACAGGGGAGACTATGGCTACACCTTC. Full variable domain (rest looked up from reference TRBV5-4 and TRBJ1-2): ETGVTQSPTHLIKTRGQQVTLRCSSQSGHNTVSWYQQALGQGPQFIFQYYREEENGRGNFPPRFSGLQFPNYSSELNVNALELDDSALYLCASSGGYRGDYGYTFGSGTRLTVV.

The CDR3 DNA reads TGTGCCAGCAGGGGGGGGCAGGGGATTCAGCCCCAGCATTTT. Translated: CASRGGQGIQPQHF. This chain connects TRBV6-1 to TRBJ1-5, with TRBD1 as a possible D gene (6 bases). V was cut by 6 bases and J by 6 bases, with 15 bases left in between. The germline V gene has CDR1 MNHNS and CDR2 SASEGT. The length of the CDR3 is 14 residues.

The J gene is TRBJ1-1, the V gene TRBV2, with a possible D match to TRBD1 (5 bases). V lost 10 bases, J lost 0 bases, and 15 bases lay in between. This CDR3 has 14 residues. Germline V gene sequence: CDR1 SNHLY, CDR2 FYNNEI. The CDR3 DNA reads TGTGCCATCCTCGTCGACAGCATGAACACTGAAGCTTTCTTT. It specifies CAILVDSMNTEAFF.

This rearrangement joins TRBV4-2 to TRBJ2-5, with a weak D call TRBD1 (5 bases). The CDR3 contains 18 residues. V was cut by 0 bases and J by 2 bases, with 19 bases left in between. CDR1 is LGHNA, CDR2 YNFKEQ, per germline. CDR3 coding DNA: TGTGCCAGCAGCCAAGAAATTCTGGGGCAGGCTCAACAAGAGACCCAGTACTTC. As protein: CASSQEILGQAQQETQYF.

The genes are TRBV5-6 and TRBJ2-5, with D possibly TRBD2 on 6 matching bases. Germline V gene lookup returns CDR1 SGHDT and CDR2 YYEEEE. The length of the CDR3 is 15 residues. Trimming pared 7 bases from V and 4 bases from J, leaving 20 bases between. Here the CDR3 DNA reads TGTGCCAGCGGACCGAGTGGGGGGTGGTCAGAGACCCAGTACTTC. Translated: CASGPSGGWSETQYF.

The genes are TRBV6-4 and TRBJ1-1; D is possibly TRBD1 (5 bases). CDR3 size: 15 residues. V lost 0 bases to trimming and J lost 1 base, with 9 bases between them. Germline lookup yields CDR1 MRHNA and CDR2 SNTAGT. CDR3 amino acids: CASSDSGAQNTEAFF. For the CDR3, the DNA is TGTGCCAGCAGTGACTCTGGGGCACAGAACACTGAAGCTTTCTTT.

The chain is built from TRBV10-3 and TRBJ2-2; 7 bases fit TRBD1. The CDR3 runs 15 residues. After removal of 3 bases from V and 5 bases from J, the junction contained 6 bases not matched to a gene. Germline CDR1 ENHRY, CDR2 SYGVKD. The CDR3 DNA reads TGTGCCATCAGTGAAAGGGGGCCATCTACCGGGGAGCTGTTTTTT. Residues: CAISERGPSTGELFF.

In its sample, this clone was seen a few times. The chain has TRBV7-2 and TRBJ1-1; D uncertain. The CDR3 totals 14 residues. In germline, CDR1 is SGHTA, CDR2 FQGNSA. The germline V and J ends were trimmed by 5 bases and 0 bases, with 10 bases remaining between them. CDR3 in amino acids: CASSPEIMNTEAFF. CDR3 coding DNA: TGTGCCAGCAGCCCCGAGATCATGAACACTGAAGCTTTCTTT.

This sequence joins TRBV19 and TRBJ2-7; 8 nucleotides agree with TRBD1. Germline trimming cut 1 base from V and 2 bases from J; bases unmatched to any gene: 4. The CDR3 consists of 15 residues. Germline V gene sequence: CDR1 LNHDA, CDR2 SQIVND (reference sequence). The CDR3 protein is CASSIGTGTTYEQYF. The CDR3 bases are TGTGCCAGTAGTATAGGGACAGGGACCACCTACGAGCAGTACTTC.

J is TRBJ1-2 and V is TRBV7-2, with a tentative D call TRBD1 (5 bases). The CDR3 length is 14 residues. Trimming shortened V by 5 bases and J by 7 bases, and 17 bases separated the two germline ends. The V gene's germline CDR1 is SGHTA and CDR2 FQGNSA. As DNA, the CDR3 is TGTGCCAGCAGCCTTGGCCCCGATCAGGGTGGCTACACCTTC. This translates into CASSLGPDQGGYTF.

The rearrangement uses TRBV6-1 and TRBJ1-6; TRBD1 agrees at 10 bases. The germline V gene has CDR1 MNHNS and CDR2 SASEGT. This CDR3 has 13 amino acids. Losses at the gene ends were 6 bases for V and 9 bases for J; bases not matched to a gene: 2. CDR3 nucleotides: TGTGCCAGCAGAGACAGGGGGCGTTCACCCCTCCACTTT. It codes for CASRDRGRSPLHF.

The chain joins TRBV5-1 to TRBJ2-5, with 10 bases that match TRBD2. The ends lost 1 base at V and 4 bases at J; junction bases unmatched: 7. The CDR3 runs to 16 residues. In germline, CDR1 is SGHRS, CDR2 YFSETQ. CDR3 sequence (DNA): TGCGCCAGCAGCTTGAGCGTGGCTAGCGGGGGAGAGACCCAGTACTTC. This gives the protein CASSLSVASGGETQYF.

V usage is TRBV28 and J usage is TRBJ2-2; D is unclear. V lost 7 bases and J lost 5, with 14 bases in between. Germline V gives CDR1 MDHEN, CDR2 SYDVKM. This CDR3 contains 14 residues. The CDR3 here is CASNNARNTGELFF. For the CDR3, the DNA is TGTGCCAGCAATAACGCCAGGAATACCGGGGAGCTGTTTTTT.

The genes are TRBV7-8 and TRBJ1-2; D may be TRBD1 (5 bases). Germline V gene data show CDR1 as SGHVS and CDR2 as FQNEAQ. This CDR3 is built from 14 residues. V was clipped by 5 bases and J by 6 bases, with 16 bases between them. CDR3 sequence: CASSPLPGLDGYTF. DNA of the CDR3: TGTGCCAGCAGCCCCCTTCCAGGGCTCGATGGCTACACCTTC.